These T cell receptor beta chains were read from a single sample in a study of blood T cell repertoires in COVID-19. Method: immunoSEQ multiplex PCR; TCRdb's copy keeps in-frame clones and lacks some. Of around 300,000 clones in the sample, around nine tenths were seen once. Sequencing was performed on PBMCs or T cells enriched from blood (not recorded which). These receptors came from a man aged 25-40 years who had recovered from COVID-19. The CDR3 runs from the conserved cysteine through the conserved F or W. The D gene is left open where the match is weak. Part of the rows lack a size; the others show once, few, many or a class for expanded clones.

d_call j_call clone_size v_call cdr3_aa cdr3_nt
TRBD2 TRBJ2-3 . TRBV5-4 CASSLGLAGSTTSTDTQYF TGTGCCAGCAGCTTGGGGCTAGCGGGGAGTACTACTAGCACAGATACGCAGTATTTT
TRBD1 TRBJ1-1 . TRBV7-9 CASERTGPNTEAFF TGTGCCAGCGAAAGGACAGGGCCGAACACTGAAGCTTTCTTT
. TRBJ2-6 . TRBV19 CASSDRRSGANVLTF TGTGCCAGTAGTGACAGGCGCTCTGGGGCCAACGTCCTGACTTTC
TRBD2 TRBJ2-3 . TRBV7-9 CASSSPLAGGGTDTQYF TGTGCCAGCAGCTCACCTCTAGCGGGGGGTGGAACAGATACGCAGTATTTT
TRBD1 TRBJ2-7 . TRBV5-1 CASSSMGGTGIYEQYF TGCGCCAGCAGCTCCATGGGCGGGACAGGAATTTACGAGCAGTACTTC
. TRBJ1-2 . TRBV12-5 CASGFSGFYGYTF TGTGCTAGTGGTTTTTCGGGGTTTTATGGCTACACCTTC
. TRBJ2-3 . TRBV4-2 CASSQDPASTDTQYF TGTGCCAGCAGCCAAGATCCCGCGAGCACAGATACGCAGTATTTT
. TRBJ2-1 . TRBV9 CASSPQTTSYNEQFF TGTGCCAGCAGCCCGCAGACTACCTCCTACAATGAGCAGTTCTTC
. TRBJ1-6 once TRBV3-1/TRBV3-2 CASSQDGTYNSPLHF TGTGCCAGCAGCCAAGACGGGACCTATAATTCACCCCTCCACTTT
. TRBJ1-5 . TRBV19 CASSIEPGGLYSNQPQHF TGTGCCAGTAGTATAGAGCCCGGGGGGCTCTATAGCAATCAGCCCCAGCATTTT
TRBD1 TRBJ2-1 few TRBV18 CASSPLGQGANNEQFF TGTGCCAGCTCACCACTTGGGCAGGGGGCCAACAATGAGCAGTTCTTC
. TRBJ1-2 . TRBV28 CATQRDMEDGYTF TGTGCCACCCAAAGGGACATGGAAGATGGCTACACCTTC
TRBD1 TRBJ1-5 . TRBV2 CASRGQLYSNQPQHF TGTGCCAGCAGGGGACAGCTTTATAGCAATCAGCCCCAGCATTTT
TRBD1 TRBJ2-1 once TRBV19 CASSITGGPEQFF TGTGCCAGTAGTATAACAGGGGGGCCCGAGCAGTTCTTC
TRBD1 TRBJ2-7 few TRBV5-4 CASSLVDREPYEQYF TGTGCCAGCAGCTTGGTGGACAGGGAACCCTACGAGCAGTACTTC
. TRBJ1-4 . TRBV28 CASSLQGPATNEKLFF TGTGCCAGCAGTTTACAGGGGCCCGCAACTAATGAAAAACTGTTTTTT
. TRBJ1-5 . TRBV28 CASRRQTNQPQHF TGTGCCAGCAGGAGACAGACCAATCAGCCCCAGCATTTT
. TRBJ2-6 . TRBV3-1/TRBV3-2 CASSASGANVLTF TGTGCCAGCAGCGCGTCTGGGGCCAACGTCCTGACTTTC
. TRBJ2-5 . TRBV28 CASSRSPSDRRQTQYF TGTGCCAGCAGCCGGAGCCCCTCAGACAGGCGGCAGACCCAGTACTTC
TRBD1 TRBJ2-2 . TRBV5-4 CASSLGGTGNTGELFF TGTGCCAGCAGCTTGGGGGGGACAGGGAACACCGGGGAGCTGTTTTTT
. TRBJ1-5 . TRBV28 CASSSLTDLRHF TGTGCCAGCAGTTCCTTGACAGACCTCCGGCATTTT
. TRBJ1-3 . TRBV19 CASSHRRETGNTIYF TGTGCCAGTAGTCATCGACGGGAGACTGGAAACACCATATATTTT
TRBD2 TRBJ2-7 . TRBV10-2 CASRAGGGFYEQYF TGCGCCAGCCGCGCGGGGGGGGGATTTTATGAGCAGTACTTC
. TRBJ1-6 . TRBV11-2 CASSLAGVSYNSPLHF TGTGCCAGCAGCTTGGCGGGCGTGTCCTATAATTCACCCCTCCACTTT
. TRBJ1-2 . TRBV5-8 CASSSGRDNYGYTF TGTGCCAGCAGCTCTGGACGGGATAACTATGGCTACACCTTC
. TRBJ2-7 . TRBV12-3/TRBV12-4 CASSLQESGEQYF TGTGCCAGCAGTTTACAGGAATCCGGCGAGCAGTACTTC
. TRBJ1-1 . TRBV27 CASSQTGPLNTEAFF TGTGCCAGCAGTCAGACAGGACCTCTGAACACTGAAGCTTTCTTT
TRBD2 TRBJ2-3 . TRBV9 CASSTPGGGRSTDTQYF TGTGCCAGCAGCACCCCCGGGGGGGGGCGGAGCACAGATACGCAGTATTTT
TRBD2 TRBJ2-3 . TRBV12-5 CASGLSGVTDTQYF TGTGCTAGTGGCCTGAGCGGGGTCACAGATACGCAGTATTTT
. TRBJ2-1 . TRBV11-2 CASSLSAGYNEQFF TGTGCCAGCAGCTTATCGGCAGGATACAATGAGCAGTTCTTC
. TRBJ1-4 few TRBV28 CASTRALGEKLFF TGTGCCAGCACCAGGGCGTTGGGGGAAAAACTGTTTTTT
TRBD1 TRBJ2-3 . TRBV9 CASRGTGQDTQYF TGTGCCAGCAGGGGGACAGGGCAAGATACGCAGTATTTT
TRBD1 TRBJ2-6 . TRBV28 CASSPNRGLLSGANVLTF TGTGCCAGCTCACCAAACAGGGGGCTTTTATCTGGGGCCAACGTCCTGACTTTC
. TRBJ2-7 . TRBV7-3 CASSFLGGGIHEQYF TGTGCCAGCAGCTTTCTAGGCGGTGGCATCCACGAGCAGTACTTC
TRBD1 TRBJ2-1 . TRBV27 CASSASTGGSYNEQFF TGTGCCAGCAGTGCTTCGACAGGGGGGTCCTACAATGAGCAGTTCTTC
. TRBJ2-7 few TRBV7-9 CASSHGRYEQYF TGTGCCAGCAGCCATGGGAGGTACGAGCAGTACTTC
TRBD1 TRBJ2-7 . TRBV27 CASTQVTGKNYEQYF TGTGCCAGCACCCAAGTGACAGGGAAAAACTACGAGCAGTACTTC
. TRBJ2-7 . TRBV6-5 CASRPDRASYEQYF TGTGCCAGCAGACCTGACAGAGCATCCTACGAGCAGTACTTC
. TRBJ1-1 few TRBV28 CASSLRGGSVTEAFF TGTGCCAGCAGTTTAAGGGGGGGCAGTGTGACTGAAGCTTTCTTT
. TRBJ1-1 . TRBV27 CASSLSGAGHTEAFF TGTGCCAGCAGTTTATCTGGGGCGGGGCACACTGAAGCTTTCTTT
. TRBJ1-4 . TRBV7-9 CASSLQGFNEKLFF TGTGCCAGCAGCTTACAGGGTTTTAATGAAAAACTGTTTTTT
TRBD1 TRBJ2-7 . TRBV4-1 CASSQAGTGSWYEQYF TGCGCCAGCAGCCAGGCCGGGACAGGGTCGTGGTACGAGCAGTACTTC
. TRBJ2-7 . TRBV20-1 CSASWAESSEQYF TGCAGTGCTAGTTGGGCAGAATCCTCCGAGCAGTACTTC
. TRBJ2-2 . TRBV4-2 CASSQQDPNTGELFF TGTGCCAGCAGCCAACAGGATCCGAACACCGGGGAGCTGTTTTTT
TRBD1 TRBJ1-4 . TRBV6-1 CASSETGTGNEKLFF TGTGCCAGCAGTGAAACTGGGACAGGAAATGAAAAACTGTTTTTT